Below, 19 T cell receptor beta chains from the same sample are listed, as sequenced in a study of CD8 T cells in Susac syndrome (dated by TCRdb to between 2018 and 2021). Libraries were built with the immunoSEQ multiplex PCR assay. RNA was extracted with the RNeasy kit and about 0.5 to 1 ug was reverse transcribed using random hexamers. TCRdb applied fastp at Q25 and MiXCR to the public reads, then kept only in-frame beta chains. Here each entry gathers all rows of one CDR3 protein and keeps the most common genes and DNA. The sample includes roughly 300,000 distinct CDR3 sequences, with approximately 85% observed a single time. Clones ranked in the top ten supply around 0.12% of the sample. Sequenced input: CD8+ T cells from PBMCs. These TCRs come from a human donor with multiple sclerosis.

V usage is TRBV7-9 and J usage is TRBJ1-4; 7 positions match TRBD1. The trim removed 2 bases at V and 1 base at J, leaving 1 base unmatched. The CDR3 covers 15 residues. Germline assignment: CDR1 SEHNR and CDR2 FQNEAQ (reference sequence). The CDR3 coding sequence is TGTGCCAGCAGCTTACCAGGGGGAACTAATGAAAAACTGTTTTTT. Translating gives CASSLPGGTNEKLFF.

The DNA for the CDR3 is TGTGCCATCACAAGCGAGGAGGACGGGCAGTACTTC. Translated: CAITSEEDGQYF. The V gene is TRBV10-3, the J gene TRBJ2-7, with D maybe TRBD2 (5 bases). Germline CDR1 reads ENHRY; CDR2 reads SYGVKD. The CDR3 is 12 amino acids. With 7 bases removed from V and 9 bases from J, the gap between germline ends came to 16 bases.

CDR3 in amino acids: CASSYRQGYEQYF. CDR3 coding DNA: TGTGCCAGCAGCTACCGACAGGGCTACGAGCAGTACTTC. The J gene is TRBJ2-7, the V gene TRBV7-6, with 7 bases lining up with TRBD1. The CDR3 loop spans 13 amino acids. Germline CDR1 reads SGHVS; CDR2 reads FNYEAQ. After removal of 4 bases from V and 3 bases from J, the junction contained 3 bases not matched to a gene.

This chain connects TRBV14 to TRBJ1-1; TRBD1 agrees at 7 bases. With V trimmed by 4 bases and J by 11 bases, 10 bases remained unmatched. Germline loops: CDR1 SGHDN, CDR2 FVKESK. This CDR3 is 13 amino acids long. The CDR3 region has the DNA TGTGCCAGCAGCCGCGGACAGGTCTTGAGGGCTTTCTTT. Amino acids: CASSRGQVLRAFF. Combining the CDR3 with reference TRBV14 and TRBJ1-1 gives the whole variable domain EAGVTQFPSHSVIEKGQTVTLRCDPISGHDNLYWYRRVMGKEIKFLLHFVKESKQDESGMPNNRFLAERTGGTYSTLKVQPAELEDSGVYFCASSRGQVLRAFFGQGTRLTVV.

This chain uses TRBV27 with TRBJ2-4; D may be TRBD2 (5 bases). Between the trimmed V and J ends, which lost 9 bases and 0 bases, there was a span of 21 bases. The length of the CDR3 is 17 residues. Germline-derived CDR1 and CDR2 are MNHEY and SMNVEV (reference sequence). Here the CDR3 reads CASPHHGVFLAKNIQYF. CDR3 nucleotide sequence: TGTGCCAGTCCTCACCACGGGGTCTTTCTAGCCAAAAACATTCAGTACTTC.

The rearrangement joins TRBV27 to TRBJ2-1; no reliable D call. The CDR3 consists of 15 residues. Trimming cost V 3 bases and J 2 bases, with 11 bases left between them. The germline CDR1 and CDR2 sequences are MNHEY and SMNVEV (reference sequence). Here the CDR3 DNA reads TGTGCCAGCAGTTTGATCGGCAGCCCCTACAATGAGCAGTTCTTC. Its translation: CASSLIGSPYNEQFF.

J is TRBJ2-5 and V is TRBV9; TRBD2 matches at 10 bases. CDR1 is SGDLS and CDR2 is YYNGEE in the germline V gene. The CDR3 consists of 17 residues. V lost 0 bases, J lost 0 bases, and 5 bases stayed unmatched. CDR3 in DNA: TGTGCCAGCAGCGTAGTTGGGCTAGCGGGAGACCAAGAGACCCAGTACTTC. Translated, it gives CASSVVGLAGDQETQYF.

The V gene is TRBV7-8, the J gene TRBJ2-4, with D perhaps matching TRBD2 (6 bases). The V gene lost 3 bases and the J gene lost 9 bases, with 18 bases spanning the gap. The germline V gene has CDR1 SGHVS and CDR2 FQNEAQ. This CDR3 has 15 residues. The CDR3 sequence is CASSLPGDARSIQYF. The CDR3 nucleotides are TGTGCCAGCAGCTTGCCGGGGGACGCCCGGAGCATTCAGTACTTC.

V gene TRBV27 combines with J gene TRBJ2-7; the match to TRBD2 covers 7 bases. The CDR3 covers 13 residues. Germline CDR1 and CDR2: MNHEY and SMNVEV (reference sequence). Losses at the gene ends were 6 bases for V and 4 bases for J; bases not matched to a gene: 6. In nucleotides, the CDR3 is TGTGCCAGCAGGATAGCGGGCGGTTACGAGCAGTACTTC. Translation gives CASRIAGGYEQYF.

The genes are TRBV6-2 or TRBV6-3 and TRBJ2-1; no firm D call. The CDR3 length is 13 residues. Germline assignment: CDR1 MNHEY and CDR2 SVGEGT. V was clipped by 2 bases and J by 7 bases, with 9 bases between them. CDR3 nucleotide sequence: TGTGCCAGCAGTTACGTAAGCGCGAATGAGCAGTTCTTC. This codes for CASSYVSANEQFF.

V is TRBV19 and J is TRBJ2-1, with 9 bases that match TRBD2. With 6 bases clipped from V and 5 bases from J, the junction kept 8 bases outside the gene matches. The germline gives CDR1 LNHDA, CDR2 SQIVND (reference sequence). The CDR3 is 15 residues long. The CDR3: CASRLSLAGNNEQFF. The CDR3 coding sequence is TGTGCCAGTAGACTGTCCCTAGCGGGGAACAATGAGCAGTTCTTC.

This chain joins TRBV14 and TRBJ2-1, with a weak D call TRBD2 (5 bases). Looked up from germline, CDR1 is SGHDN and CDR2 is FVKESK. V lost 3 bases and J lost 4, with 10 bases in between. The CDR3 totals 14 residues. The CDR3 here is CASSQTGSYNEQFF. CDR3 DNA: TGTGCCAGCAGCCAGACGGGATCTTACAATGAGCAGTTCTTC.

This chain joins TRBV4-1 and TRBJ2-3; the match to TRBD2 covers 12 bases. Per germline, CDR1 MGHRA and CDR2 YSYEKL. J was trimmed by 1 base and V by 4 bases; bases with no gene match: 12. The CDR3 runs to 19 residues. CDR3 protein: CASSLSETSGRRRTDTQYF. The CDR3 bases are TGCGCCAGCAGCCTTAGCGAGACTAGCGGGAGAAGGCGCACAGATACGCAGTATTTT.

The chain has TRBV28 and TRBJ1-5; TRBD1 matches 7 bases. There are 14 residues in the CDR3. J gave up 6 bases and V 5 bases, and 7 bases lay outside the gene matches. CDR1 and CDR2 from the germline V gene are MDHEN and SYDVKM. The CDR3 loop is CASSLRGLSQPQHF. As DNA, the CDR3 is TGTGCCAGCAGTCTGAGGGGGCTGAGTCAGCCCCAGCATTTT. Filled out from reference TRBV28 and TRBJ1-5, the complete variable domain reads DVKVTQSSRYLVKRTGEKVFLECVQDMDHENMFWYRQDPGLGLRLIYFSYDVKMKEKGDIPEGYSVSREKKERFSLILESASTNQTSMYLCASSLRGLSQPQHFGDGTRLSIL.

V gene TRBV5-1 combines with J gene TRBJ2-1, with D perhaps matching TRBD2 (6 bases). V gave up 2 bases and J gave up 4 bases, with 16 bases separating them. CDR3 length: 16 amino acids. Germline V gene sequence: CDR1 SGHRS, CDR2 YFSETQ. The DNA for the CDR3 is TGCGCCAGCAGCTTAAGTAAGACTAGGGGTTACAATGAGCAGTTCTTC. Translation: CASSLSKTRGYNEQFF.

This clonotype has more than one count but fewer than ten. The genes are TRBV9 and TRBJ2-7, with D perhaps being TRBD1 or TRBD2 (7 bases each). V was trimmed by 5 bases and J by 4 bases, leaving 16 bases between them. This CDR3 region has 14 residues. Germline V gene sequence: CDR1 SGDLS, CDR2 YYNGEE. CDR3 sequence: CASSPQGGSYEQYF. The CDR3 region has the DNA TGTGCCAGCAGTCCCCAGGGGGGGAGTTACGAGCAGTACTTC. The full variable domain, in which reference TRBV9 and TRBJ2-7 provide the parts outside the CDR3, is DSGVTQTPKHLITATGQRVTLRCSPRSGDLSVYWYQQSLDQGLQFLIQYYNGEERAKGNILERFSAQQFPDLHSELNLSSLELGDSALYFCASSPQGGSYEQYFGPGTRLTVT.

V and J are TRBV7-2 and TRBJ2-1; D unclear. CDR1 and CDR2 (germline): SGHTA, FQGNSA. The CDR3 has 14 residues. V lost 6 bases and J 4 bases, leaving 13 bases between the germline ends. DNA for the CDR3: TGTGCCAGCAGTCTACGCGGAGAATACAATGAGCAGTTCTTC. The encoded protein is CASSLRGEYNEQFF.

The rearrangement joins TRBV6-5 to TRBJ2-1; 8 nucleotides align to TRBD1. Germline CDR1 is MNHEY and CDR2 is SVGAGI. The CDR3 runs to 11 residues. The V gene end was trimmed by 6 bases and the J gene end by 12 bases; junction bases not matched to a gene: 4. CDR3 loop: CASSKGTGQFF. CDR3 in DNA: TGTGCCAGCAGCAAGGGGACAGGGCAGTTCTTC.

The J gene is TRBJ2-5, the V gene TRBV18; D possibly corresponds to TRBD2 (6 bases). Trimming removed 3 bases at V and 2 bases at J, with 16 bases between. Germline V gene sequence: CDR1 KGHSH, CDR2 LQKENI. The CDR3 is 16 amino acids. The CDR3 reads CASSPAGPLAQETQYF. CDR3 DNA sequence: TGTGCCAGCTCACCTGCCGGGCCCCTAGCGCAAGAGACCCAGTACTTC.